Sequencing of this T cell receptor beta chain was carried out in a study of CD4 T cells in relation to SARS-CoV-2 and coronaviruses (dated by TCRdb to about 2021). Regarding the study in general: The ViraFEST assay cultured PBMCs with antigen for roughly 10 days, then sequenced TCR beta CDR3s to find antigen-specific clonal expansions. At the level of individual TCR clonotypes, the study measured memory CD4+ T cell crossreactivity between SARS-CoV-2 spike protein and common cold coronavirus spike proteins. Shared crossreactive spike epitopes were mapped to their HLA restriction using patient-derived lymphoblastoid cell lines. An HIV-1 Nef peptide pool or a culture without peptide was used as the negative reference condition. For other donors in the study, expansion assays were sequenced with a different, Illumina-based TCR-beta assay. The Adaptive Biotechnologies TCR-sequencing kit was used for samples from a few pre-COVID donors and for the naive versus memory experiments, whereas the other data were Illumina-based.

The CDR3, cysteine through phenylalanine, is 15 amino acids long. Only the CDR3 part of the read is kept: 45 bases, read in frame from the first base. The germline V gene specifies SGHTA as CDR1 and FQGTGA as CDR2. V loses 2 bases, J loses 5 bases, and the germline ends lie 13 bases apart. To note about this clone: The antigen it binds to is not known. One base away there is no much larger clone; base qualities are not given.

CD4+ T cells from unexposed donors were collected before the COVID-19 pandemic (2011-2018). Following 10 days of culture, the EasySep CD4+ T cell isolation kit was used to isolate CD4+ T cells. As far as cell numbers permitted, CD4+ T cells from unexposed donors were tested for reactivity against SARS-CoV-2 S and N as well as four spike pools from common cold coronaviruses. About 2 million PBMCs per well were cultured in IMDM with roughly 5.5% human AB serum and 7.5 to 10 IU/ml IL-2. Half of the culture medium was replaced with fresh IL-2-containing medium on days 3 and 7. Each peptide culture condition was generally run in triplicate replicate wells. Leukapheresis product for the unexposed donors was bought commercially. Ficoll-Paque PLUS gradient centrifugation was used to isolate PBMCs from leukapheresis product or whole blood. PBMCs were either used fresh in the expansion assay or cryopreserved at -140 degrees C. The QIAamp Micro DNA Kit was used to extract genomic DNA from the CD4+ T cells.

Libraries were prepared through the immunoSEQ multiplex PCR assay. The authors' pipeline ran thus. During preprocessing, nonproductive sequences were removed, as were CDR3s that did not start with C, did not end with F or W, or were shorter than 7 amino acids. Antigen-specific clonotypes were called with the MANAFEST web app, based on expansion relative to reference and other culture wells. A clone was considered positive if the clone showed significant expansion compared with the reference culture in 2 of 3 replicate wells at an FDR below 0.05. A further requirement for positive clones was significant expansion compared with all other tandem wells, along with an odds ratio above 5. Pairwise Levenshtein distance, computed with the stringdist R package after three terminal residues were trimmed from each end, was used as the measure of CDR3 homology. TCRdb's version of the immuneACCESS table is confined to in-frame rearrangements and falls short of the full clone set. An unresolved V gene accounts for under half of the shortfall where checked; the remainder is of unknown origin. Clonal size and the V and J genes are those of that table, whereas D and trimming came from the DNA. The sample records some 22,000 clones, 75% to 85% of which are singletons. The top ten constitute 9% to 15% of the sample.

Here is what the overall study found, with its caveats: Memory CD4+ clonotypes crossrecognizing SARS-CoV-2 and at least one common cold coronavirus spike were found in around three fifths of donors. No donor contributed both pre-pandemic and post-infection samples, which limited tracing the source of pre-existing responses. The study was limited by small numbers of patients and tested TCRs. Significantly weaker SARS-CoV-2-driven expansion was shown by crossreactive clones than by monoreactive clones, consistent with antigenic imprinting. Crossreactivity analysis centred on spike protein, so crossreactivity against other viral proteins was not assessed.

The V and J genes are TRBV7-3 and TRBJ2-1; TRBD1 is a weak D gene call, 6 bases matching. This sequence originates from a human donor in good health. The specimen sequenced was CD4+ T cells from PBMCs, cultured in vitro. The sequenced DNA: TGTGCCAGCAGCTTAGGTCTAGCAGGGGACAATGAGCAGTTCTTC. Translated, it reads CASSLGLAGDNEQFF.